The 5 T cell receptor beta chains listed next were all sequenced from one sample in a study of cytomegalovirus exposure and HLA in healthy donors. PCR primers comprised 60 Vbeta and 13 Jbeta primers. TCRdb's copy holds only in-frame clones and misses some; the assay was immunoSEQ multiplex PCR. The top ten hold 2.5% to 4% of the sample, which has more than 140,000 clones, approximately 71% seen once. Sequencing input: PBMCs. Source of these receptors: a man aged 35 to 55 in good health and CMV-seronegative.

Only one count was recorded for this clone. The chain couples TRBV4-3 to TRBJ2-3; tentatively, D is TRBD1 (5 bases). The CDR3 has 14 residues. Germline V gene sequence: CDR1 LGHNA, CDR2 YSLEER. V dropped 4 bases and J dropped 4 bases, with 12 bases sitting between them. The CDR3 sequence is CASSRTSGSDTQYF. In nucleotides, the CDR3 is TGCGCCAGCAGCCGGACCTCAGGGTCAGATACGCAGTATTTT.

The V gene is TRBV29-1, the J gene TRBJ1-2; D is possibly TRBD1 (6 bases). The CDR3 has 12 residues. Germline-derived CDR1 and CDR2 are SQVTM and ANQGSEA. Trimming removed 7 bases at V and 7 bases at J, with 16 bases between. In DNA, the CDR3 is TGCAGCGCGGGGACCGAAGGGGGTGGCTACACCTTC. Translating it yields CSAGTEGGGYTF.

The V call is TRBV6-5, the J call TRBJ1-1; the D gene is possibly TRBD1 (5 bases). Germline CDR1 and CDR2: MNHEY and SVGAGI. V dropped 0 bases and J dropped 4 bases, with 6 bases sitting between them. This CDR3 region has 13 residues. CDR3 sequence reads: CASSYSGGTEAFF. Written as DNA, the CDR3 is TGTGCCAGCAGTTACTCCGGGGGCACTGAAGCTTTCTTT.

The rearrangement links TRBV4-2 to TRBJ2-7, with 10 bases that match TRBD1. The germline V gene encodes CDR1 LGHNA and CDR2 YNFKEQ. V shed 6 bases, J shed 4 bases, and the junction held 3 bases outside the gene matches. The CDR3 covers 13 residues. CDR3 region: CASRGQGGYEQYF. The DNA of the CDR3 is TGTGCCAGCAGAGGACAGGGGGGGTACGAGCAGTACTTC.

The chain recombines TRBV27 with TRBJ1-2, with D possibly matching TRBD1 (5 bases). Trimming removed 2 bases at V and 4 bases at J, with 8 bases between. Per germline, CDR1 MNHEY and CDR2 SMNVEV (reference sequence). The length of the CDR3 is 13 residues. CDR3 bases: TGTGCCAGCAGTTTAGACAGCCTCTATGGCTACACCTTC. Its translation: CASSLDSLYGYTF.